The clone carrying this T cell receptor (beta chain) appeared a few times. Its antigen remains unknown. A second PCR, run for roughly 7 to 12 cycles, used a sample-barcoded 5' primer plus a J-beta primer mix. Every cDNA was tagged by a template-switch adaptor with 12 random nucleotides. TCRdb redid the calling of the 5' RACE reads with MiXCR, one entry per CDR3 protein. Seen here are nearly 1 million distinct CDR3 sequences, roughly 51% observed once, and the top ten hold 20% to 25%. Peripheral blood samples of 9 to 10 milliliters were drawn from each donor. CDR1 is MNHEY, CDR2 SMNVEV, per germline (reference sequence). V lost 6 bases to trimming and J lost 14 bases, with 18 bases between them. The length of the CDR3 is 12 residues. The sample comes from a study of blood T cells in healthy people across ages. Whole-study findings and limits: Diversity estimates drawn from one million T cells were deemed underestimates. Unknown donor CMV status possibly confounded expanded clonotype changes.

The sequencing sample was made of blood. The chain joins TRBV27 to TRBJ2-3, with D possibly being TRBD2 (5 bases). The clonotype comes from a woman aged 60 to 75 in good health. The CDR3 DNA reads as TGTGCCAGCAGACGTGACACGCGAGGACTGTATTTT. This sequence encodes CASRRDTRGLYF.